The clone carrying this TCR beta chain was detected only once. CDR1 and CDR2 from the germline V gene are SGHDN and FVKESK. After removal of 3 bases from V and 8 bases from J, the junction contained 8 bases not matched to a gene. The CDR3 totals 15 residues. Assay used: immunoSEQ multiplex PCR; TCRdb lists only in-frame clones, some missing. Seen here are about 62,000 clones, roughly 76% observed once, and the top ten hold roughly 5%. These data belong to a study of T cells in localized non-small cell lung cancer. The chain recombines TRBV14 with TRBJ2-1; 9 bases agree with TRBD2. The sequence was obtained from a man aged 40 to 75 with stage II lung adenocarcinoma. Here the sequenced sample was PBMCs, taken before any cancer treatment. The CDR3 loop reads CASSQGTSHFHEQFF. The CDR3 DNA follows: TGTGCCAGCAGCCAGGGGACTAGCCATTTCCATGAGCAGTTCTTC.